A single sample gave rise to the 9 T cell receptor beta chains below, sequenced in a study of blood T cell repertoires in COVID-19. The table came from immunoSEQ multiplex PCR; TCRdb's copy has only in-frame clones and leaves some out. There are a few hundred thousand clones in the sample; about nine tenths occur only once, and around 1.8% lies in the top ten. Sequenced material: PBMCs or T cells enriched from blood (not recorded which). The origin of the receptors is a man between 35 and 55 years old who had recovered from COVID-19.

V is TRBV12-5 and J is TRBJ1-1; possibly TRBD1 for D (5 bases). V lost 5 bases and J lost 5, with 15 bases in between. Germline lookup yields CDR1 LGHNT and CDR2 FRNRAP. The length of the CDR3 is 14 residues. The CDR3 protein is CASGPGQERTEAFF. CDR3 nucleotide sequence: TGTGCTAGTGGTCCTGGACAAGAGAGGACTGAAGCTTTCTTT.

The V gene is TRBV29-1, the J gene TRBJ2-1; 12 bases map to TRBD2. The ends lost 6 bases at V and 2 bases at J; junction bases unmatched: 2. The CDR3 extends over 14 amino acids. CDR1 and CDR2 (germline): SQVTM, ANQGSEA. The CDR3 DNA reads TGCAGCGTCGGGACTAGCGGGCCCTACAATGAGCAGTTCTTC. This gives the protein CSVGTSGPYNEQFF.

V gene TRBV7-9 combines with J gene TRBJ1-5; 9 nucleotides line up with TRBD1. The CDR3 has 17 residues. Germline loops: CDR1 SEHNR, CDR2 FQNEAQ (reference sequence). Unmatched junction bases numbered 11, after V lost 5 bases and J lost 3 bases. The CDR3 reads CASSPTPGQGFNQPQHF. CDR3 nucleotides: TGTGCCAGCAGCCCCACCCCGGGACAGGGATTCAATCAGCCCCAGCATTTT.

The genes are TRBV18 and TRBJ1-5; a possible D gene is TRBD1 (5 bases). CDR3 length: 15 residues. CDR1 and CDR2 from the germline V gene are KGHSH and LQKENI. The V and J ends lost 1 base and 5 bases respectively, with 12 bases between them. CDR3 amino acids: CASSPLHGGDQPQHF. In DNA, the CDR3 is TGTGCCAGCTCACCACTACACGGAGGGGATCAGCCCCAGCATTTT.

The V call is TRBV3-1 (or the pseudogene TRBV3-2), the J call TRBJ1-1, with D possibly being TRBD1 (5 bases). This CDR3 has 16 amino acids. V lost 4 bases, J lost 12 bases, and 27 bases lay in between. The V gene's germline CDR1 is LGHDT and CDR2 YNNKEL (reference sequence). The CDR3 protein is CASSPLANLGGPTPFF. DNA of the CDR3: TGTGCCAGCAGCCCATTGGCGAATCTGGGGGGACCGACGCCTTTCTTT.

This chain joins TRBV27 and TRBJ2-7; 7 bases match TRBD1. Per the germline V gene, CDR1 is MNHEY and CDR2 is SMNVEV (reference sequence). This CDR3 contains 15 residues. Trimming took 3 bases from V and 5 from J; bases not matched to a gene: 10. The CDR3 loop is CASSFSDRIRNEQYF. The CDR3 nucleotides read TGTGCCAGCAGTTTCTCGGACAGGATAAGGAACGAGCAGTACTTC.

The chain joins TRBV7-8 to TRBJ1-2, with 8 positions matching TRBD1. J lost 8 bases, V lost 2 bases, and 4 bases had no gene match. There are 13 residues in the CDR3. The germline V gene encodes CDR1 SGHVS and CDR2 FQNEAQ. The CDR3 DNA reads TGTGCCAGCAGCTTATCAGGGGGCAACGGCTACACCTTC. It specifies CASSLSGGNGYTF.

This clone was detected once. The V call is TRBV10-2, the J call TRBJ1-5, with 7 bases fitting TRBD1. The CDR3 is 14 residues long. In germline, CDR1 is WSHSY, CDR2 SAAADI. The V and J ends lost 4 bases and 7 bases, in that order; junction bases with no gene match: 7. CDR3 loop: CASSATGLGQPQHF. CDR3 DNA: TGCGCCAGCAGTGCGACAGGGCTGGGGCAGCCCCAGCATTTT.

This rearrangement joins TRBV30 to TRBJ1-3; D not certain. The CDR3 has 14 residues. From germline, CDR1 is GTSNPN and CDR2 SVGIG (reference sequence). Trimming cost V 0 bases and J 6 bases, with 12 bases left between them. The CDR3 spells CAWSVVGPLNTIYF. CDR3 DNA: TGTGCCTGGAGTGTAGTGGGCCCGCTAAACACCATATATTTT. Using reference TRBV30 and TRBJ1-3 for the parts outside the CDR3, the full variable domain is SQTIHQWPATLVQPVGSPLSLECTVEGTSNPNLYWYRQAAGRGLQLLFYSVGIGQISSEVPQNLSASRPQDRQFILSSKKLLLSDSGFYLCAWSVVGPLNTIYFGEGSWLTVV.